What follows are 14 T cell receptor beta chains derived from one specimen sequenced in a study of blood T cell repertoires in COVID-19. Clones were read by immunoSEQ multiplex PCR, and TCRdb kept only the in-frame ones, dropping some. Among over 200,000 clones, approximately 80% were seen once, and the ten largest hold nearly 9.5%. Sequencing input: PBMCs or T cells enriched from blood (not recorded which). These receptors came from a man aged 40-49 years who had recovered from COVID-19.

This clone has a single count. This chain links TRBV12-3 or TRBV12-4 with TRBJ1-6; D might be TRBD1 (5 bases). CDR3 length: 13 residues. Between the trimmed V and J ends, which lost 3 bases and 9 bases, there was a span of 9 bases. CDR3 protein: CASSLAGRSPLHF. The CDR3 DNA reads as TGTGCCAGCAGTTTGGCAGGGCGTTCACCCCTCCACTTT.

J is TRBJ2-5 and V is TRBV10-2; 10 bases line up with TRBD2. The CDR3 loop spans 14 amino acids. V lost 3 bases and J lost 5; bases outside the gene matches: 3. Germline CDR1 is WSHSY and CDR2 is SAAADI. CDR3 nucleotide sequence: TGCGCCAGCAGTGAACTAGCGGGATCGGAGACCCAGTACTTC. Its translation: CASSELAGSETQYF.

V usage is TRBV28 and J usage is TRBJ1-1; D remains unclear. The germline V gene has CDR1 MDHEN and CDR2 SYDVKM. The CDR3 spans 15 residues. V shed 7 bases and J shed 4 bases, with 19 bases lying between them. CDR3 bases: TGTGCCAGCAACAATGAGGCCTTACAAGGCACTGAAGCTTTCTTT. Amino acids: CASNNEALQGTEAFF.

This chain links TRBV29-1 with TRBJ1-3, with D possibly matching TRBD1 (5 bases). This CDR3 is built from 13 residues. V was pared by 0 bases and J by 8 bases, with 11 bases between. The germline V gene has CDR1 SQVTM and CDR2 ANQGSEA. CDR3 DNA: TGCAGCGTTGAAGAGAGGCGGGGGTACACCATATATTTT. This encodes CSVEERRGYTIYF.

The chain combines TRBV2 with TRBJ2-2; D is uncertain. V lost 6 bases and J 1 base, leaving 9 bases between the germline ends. The CDR3 is 14 amino acids. In germline, CDR1 is SNHLY, CDR2 FYNNEI. CDR3 sequence reads: CASRETRNTGELFF. The CDR3 DNA follows: TGTGCCAGCAGGGAGACCCGGAACACCGGGGAGCTGTTTTTT.

The rearrangement links TRBV6-5 to TRBJ2-2; D is possibly TRBD1 (5 bases). CDR3 length: 14 amino acids. V shed 6 bases and J shed 7 bases, with 15 bases lying between them. In germline, CDR1 is MNHEY, CDR2 SVGAGI. For the CDR3, the DNA is TGTGCCAGCAGCGTCCTAGGGGTAGGCGGGGAGCTGTTTTTT. Translating gives CASSVLGVGGELFF.

The J gene is TRBJ1-6, the V gene TRBV2; 7 bases are a match to TRBD1. CDR1 is SNHLY, CDR2 FYNNEI, per germline. V dropped 10 bases and J dropped 7; count of bases not matched to a gene: 16. This CDR3 has 16 residues. The CDR3 DNA is TGTGCCACGACCAGGGAAAAGGGGGCCAGGAATTCACCCCTCCACTTT. Amino acids: CATTREKGARNSPLHF.

The rearrangement uses TRBV6-5 and TRBJ1-6; 7 bases fit TRBD1. With V trimmed by 6 bases and J by 14 bases, 13 bases remained unmatched. Germline CDR1 MNHEY, CDR2 SVGAGI. The CDR3 contains 14 residues. Written as DNA, the CDR3 is TGTGCCAGCAGCCTCCGGGACAGCCCCAGCACCCTCCACTTT. This gives the protein CASSLRDSPSTLHF.

This clone has just a few counts. V gene TRBV5-4 combines with J gene TRBJ2-3, with D possibly TRBD2 on 6 matching bases. The V end lost 0 bases, the J end lost 5 bases, and 22 bases lay between the germline ends. Germline V gene data show CDR1 as SGHNT and CDR2 as YYREEE (reference sequence). The CDR3 loop spans 18 amino acids. CDR3 in amino acids: CASSLDKVVGLERDTQYF. As DNA, the CDR3 is TGTGCCAGCAGCTTGGATAAGGTTGTGGGACTTGAGAGAGATACGCAGTATTTT.

The rearrangement uses TRBV5-1 and TRBJ2-4, with D unclear. This CDR3 has 13 residues. V lost 4 bases to trimming and J lost 3 bases, with 8 bases between them. Per germline, CDR1 SGHRS and CDR2 YFSETQ. The CDR3 DNA reads TGCGCCAGCAGCGAGTACAGCAAAAACATTCAGTACTTC. This encodes CASSEYSKNIQYF.

The chain carries TRBV5-1 and TRBJ1-1; D not certain. The CDR3 has 13 amino acids. The ends were cut back, 2 bases at V and 1 base at J, with 6 bases in the middle. Germline CDR1 is SGHRS and CDR2 is YFSETQ. DNA of the CDR3: TGCGCCAGCAGCTTCTACGGGAACACTGAAGCTTTCTTT. Residues: CASSFYGNTEAFF.

The chain recombines TRBV3-1 (or the pseudogene TRBV3-2) with TRBJ2-3; D uncertain. Trimming stripped 7 bases from V and 6 bases from J, with 14 bases between. The CDR3 spans 13 residues. In germline, CDR1 is LGHDT, CDR2 YNNKEL (reference sequence). The CDR3, as DNA: TGTGCCAGCACTCCCCCGGCGAGGGATACGCAGTATTTT. It yields the protein CASTPPARDTQYF.

The chain is built from TRBV24-1 and TRBJ2-2; tentatively, D is TRBD2 (6 bases). The CDR3 spans 17 residues. CDR1 and CDR2 (germline): KGHDR, SFDVKD. V was shortened by 2 bases and J by 3 bases, with 15 bases between the two germline ends. CDR3 amino acids: CATSDWEEGRHTGELFF. As DNA, the CDR3 is TGTGCCACCAGTGATTGGGAGGAGGGGAGGCACACCGGGGAGCTGTTTTTT.

This clone has just a few counts. V and J are TRBV5-8 and TRBJ1-1; D is ambiguous. Germline assignment: CDR1 SGHTS and CDR2 YDEGEE. This CDR3 has 13 amino acids. V was trimmed by 4 bases and J by 5 bases, leaving 12 bases between them. The CDR3 nucleotides read TGTGCCAGCAGCGAGGGCAGGTTTACTGAAGCTTTCTTT. Translation gives CASSEGRFTEAFF.